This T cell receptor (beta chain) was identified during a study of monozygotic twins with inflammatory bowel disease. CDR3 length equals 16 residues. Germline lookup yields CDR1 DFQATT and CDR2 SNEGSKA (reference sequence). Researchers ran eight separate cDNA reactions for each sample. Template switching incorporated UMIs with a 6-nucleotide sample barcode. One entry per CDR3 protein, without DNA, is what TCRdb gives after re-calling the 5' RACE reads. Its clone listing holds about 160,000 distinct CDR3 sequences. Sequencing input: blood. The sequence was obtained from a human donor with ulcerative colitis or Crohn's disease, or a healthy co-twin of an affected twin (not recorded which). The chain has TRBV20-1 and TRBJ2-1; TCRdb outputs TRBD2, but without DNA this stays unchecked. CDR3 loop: CSARVGGAGRYNEQFF.